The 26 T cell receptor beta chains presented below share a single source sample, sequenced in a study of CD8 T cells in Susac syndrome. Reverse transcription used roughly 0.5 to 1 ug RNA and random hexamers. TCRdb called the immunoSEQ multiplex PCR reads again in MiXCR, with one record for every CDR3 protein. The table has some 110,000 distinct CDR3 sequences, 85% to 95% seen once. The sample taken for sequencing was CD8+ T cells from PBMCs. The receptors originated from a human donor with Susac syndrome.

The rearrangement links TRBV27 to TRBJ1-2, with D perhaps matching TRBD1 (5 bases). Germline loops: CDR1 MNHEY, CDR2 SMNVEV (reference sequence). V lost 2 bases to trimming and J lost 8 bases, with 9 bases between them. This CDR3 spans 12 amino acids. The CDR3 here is CASSLRGGGYTF. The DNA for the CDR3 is TGTGCCAGCAGTTTAAGGGGAGGCGGCTACACCTTC.

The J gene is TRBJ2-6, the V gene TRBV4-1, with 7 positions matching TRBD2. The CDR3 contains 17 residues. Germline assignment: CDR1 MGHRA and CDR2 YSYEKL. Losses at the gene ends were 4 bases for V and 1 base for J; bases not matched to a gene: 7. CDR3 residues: CASSPGGGGSGANVLTF. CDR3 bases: TGCGCCAGCAGCCCAGGCGGGGGAGGGTCTGGGGCCAACGTCCTGACTTTC.

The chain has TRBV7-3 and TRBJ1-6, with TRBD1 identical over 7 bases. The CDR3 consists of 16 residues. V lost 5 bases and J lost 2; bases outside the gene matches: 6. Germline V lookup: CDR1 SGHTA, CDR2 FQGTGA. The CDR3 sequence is CASSRTGSPYNSPLHF. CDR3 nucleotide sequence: TGTGCCAGCAGCCGGACAGGTTCTCCCTATAATTCACCCCTCCACTTT. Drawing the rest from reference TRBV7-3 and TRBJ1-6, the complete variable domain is GAGVSQTPSNKVTEKGKYVELRCDPISGHTALYWYRQSLGQGPEFLIYFQGTGAADDSGLPNDRFFAVRPEGSVSTLKIQRTERGDSAVYLCASSRTGSPYNSPLHFGNGTRLTVT.

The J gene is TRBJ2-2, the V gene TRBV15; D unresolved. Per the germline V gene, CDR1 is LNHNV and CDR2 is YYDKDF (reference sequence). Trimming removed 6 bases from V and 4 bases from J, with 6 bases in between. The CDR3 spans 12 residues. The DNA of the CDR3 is TGTGCCACCAGGGGTGGCACCGGGGAGCTGTTTTTT. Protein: CATRGGTGELFF.

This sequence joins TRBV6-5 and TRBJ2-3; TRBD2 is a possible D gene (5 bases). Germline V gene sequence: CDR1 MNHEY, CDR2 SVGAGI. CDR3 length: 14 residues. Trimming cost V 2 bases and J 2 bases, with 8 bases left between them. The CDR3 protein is CASSYSGTTDTQYF. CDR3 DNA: TGTGCCAGCAGTTACAGCGGTACCACAGATACGCAGTATTTT.

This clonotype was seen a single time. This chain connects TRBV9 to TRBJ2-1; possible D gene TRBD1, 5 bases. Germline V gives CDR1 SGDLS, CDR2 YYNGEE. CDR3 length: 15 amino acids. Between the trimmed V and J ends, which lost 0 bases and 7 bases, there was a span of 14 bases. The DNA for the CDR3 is TGTGCCAGCAGCGTAGCTGGGCAGGGCAGAAATGAGCAGTTCTTC. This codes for CASSVAGQGRNEQFF.

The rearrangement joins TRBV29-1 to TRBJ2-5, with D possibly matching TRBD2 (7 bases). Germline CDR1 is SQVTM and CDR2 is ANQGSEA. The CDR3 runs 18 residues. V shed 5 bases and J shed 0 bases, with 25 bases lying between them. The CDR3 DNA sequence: TGCAGCGTTTTGGGGGCACCGAATGTAGGGACTAACCAAGAGACCCAGTACTTC. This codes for CSVLGAPNVGTNQETQYF.

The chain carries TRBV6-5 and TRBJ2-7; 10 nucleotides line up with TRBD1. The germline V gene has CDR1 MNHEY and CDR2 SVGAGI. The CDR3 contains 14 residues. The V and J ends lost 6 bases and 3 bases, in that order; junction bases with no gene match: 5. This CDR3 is CASRGDRGYYEQYF. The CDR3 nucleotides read TGTGCCAGCAGGGGGGACAGGGGATACTACGAGCAGTACTTC.

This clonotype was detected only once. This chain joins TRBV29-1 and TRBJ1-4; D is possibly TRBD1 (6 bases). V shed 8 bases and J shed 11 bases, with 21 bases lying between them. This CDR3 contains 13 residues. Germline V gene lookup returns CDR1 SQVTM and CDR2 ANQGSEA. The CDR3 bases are TGCAGCTTTGGAGTTATGGGGGCGCGGAAACTGTTTTTT. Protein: CSFGVMGARKLFF.

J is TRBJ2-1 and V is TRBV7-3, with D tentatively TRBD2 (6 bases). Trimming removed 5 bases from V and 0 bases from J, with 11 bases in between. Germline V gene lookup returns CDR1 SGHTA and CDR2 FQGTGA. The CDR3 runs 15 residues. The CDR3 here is CASSPPGASYNEQFF. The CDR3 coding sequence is TGTGCCAGCAGCCCCCCGGGAGCCTCCTACAATGAGCAGTTCTTC.

Here the CDR3 reads CASSGQGVGEAFF. CDR3 DNA: TGTGCCAGCAGCGGACAGGGGGTCGGTGAAGCTTTCTTT. V is TRBV6-1 and J is TRBJ1-1; 10 bases are a match to TRBD1. Trimming at V came to 6 bases and at J to 7 bases, leaving 5 bases not matched to a gene. The CDR3 totals 13 residues. Germline V lookup: CDR1 MNHNS, CDR2 SASEGT.

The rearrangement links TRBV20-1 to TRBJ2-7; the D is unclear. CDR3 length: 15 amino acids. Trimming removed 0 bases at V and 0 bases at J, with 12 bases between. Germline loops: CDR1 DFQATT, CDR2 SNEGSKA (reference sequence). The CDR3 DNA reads TGCAGTGCTAGAGATCGGGCAGCCTACTCCTACGAGCAGTACTTC. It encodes CSARDRAAYSYEQYF.

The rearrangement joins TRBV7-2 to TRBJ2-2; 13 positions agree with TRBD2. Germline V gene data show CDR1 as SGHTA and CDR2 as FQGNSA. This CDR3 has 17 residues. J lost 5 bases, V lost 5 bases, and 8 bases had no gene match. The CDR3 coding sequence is TGTGCCAGCAGCCCACTAGCGGGGGGGCCGGGGACCGGGGAGCTGTTTTTT. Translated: CASSPLAGGPGTGELFF. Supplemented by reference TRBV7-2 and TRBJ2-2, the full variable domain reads GAGVSQSPSNKVTEKGKDVELRCDPISGHTALYWYRQSLGQGLEFLIYFQGNSAPDKSGLPSDRFSAERTGGSVSTLTIQRTQQEDSAVYLCASSPLAGGPGTGELFFGEGSRLTVL.

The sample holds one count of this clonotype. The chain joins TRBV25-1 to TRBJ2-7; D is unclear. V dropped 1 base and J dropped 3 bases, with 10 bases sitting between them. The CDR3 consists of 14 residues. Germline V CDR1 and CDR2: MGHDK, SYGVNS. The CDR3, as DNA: TGTGCCAGCAGTGAATTCTCAGGATACTACGAGCAGTACTTC. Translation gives CASSEFSGYYEQYF.

The CDR3 coding sequence is TGTGCCAGCAGTTACTCCAATAGACCCTCGGATACGCAGTATTTT. Translating gives CASSYSNRPSDTQYF. The gene calls are TRBV6-7 and TRBJ2-3, with D unresolved. TRBV6-7 is annotated as an ORF whose role is uncertain. There are 15 residues in the CDR3. V was shortened by 0 bases and J by 6 bases, with 13 bases between the two germline ends.

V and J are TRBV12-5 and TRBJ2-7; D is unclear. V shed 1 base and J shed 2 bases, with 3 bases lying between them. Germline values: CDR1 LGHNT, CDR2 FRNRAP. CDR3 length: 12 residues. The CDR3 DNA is TGTGCTAGTGGTTTGGGGCCCTACGAGCAGTACTTC. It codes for CASGLGPYEQYF. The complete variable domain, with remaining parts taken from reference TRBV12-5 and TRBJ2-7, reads DARVTQTPRHKVTEMGQEVTMRCQPILGHNTVFWYRQTMMQGLELLAYFRNRAPLDDSGMPKDRFSAEMPDATLATLKIQPSEPRDSAVYFCASGLGPYEQYFGPGTRLTVT.

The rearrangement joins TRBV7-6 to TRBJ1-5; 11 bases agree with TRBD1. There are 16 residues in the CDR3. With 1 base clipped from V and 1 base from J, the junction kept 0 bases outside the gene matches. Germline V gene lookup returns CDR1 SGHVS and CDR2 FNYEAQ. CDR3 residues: CASSLGDRGSNQPQHF. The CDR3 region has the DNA TGTGCCAGCAGCTTAGGGGACAGGGGGAGCAATCAGCCCCAGCATTTT. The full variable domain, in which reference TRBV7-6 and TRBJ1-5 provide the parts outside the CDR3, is GAGVSQSPRYKVTKRGQDVALRCDPISGHVSLYWYRQALGQGPEFLTYFNYEAQQDKSGLPNDRFSAERPEGSISTLTIQRTEQRDSAMYRCASSLGDRGSNQPQHFGDGTRLSIL.

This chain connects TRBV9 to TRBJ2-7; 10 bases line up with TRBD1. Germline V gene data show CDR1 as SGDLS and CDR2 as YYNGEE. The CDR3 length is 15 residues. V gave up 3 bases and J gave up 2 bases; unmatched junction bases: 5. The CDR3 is CASSEGQGKTYEQYF. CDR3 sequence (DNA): TGTGCCAGCAGCGAGGGACAGGGGAAAACCTACGAGCAGTACTTC.

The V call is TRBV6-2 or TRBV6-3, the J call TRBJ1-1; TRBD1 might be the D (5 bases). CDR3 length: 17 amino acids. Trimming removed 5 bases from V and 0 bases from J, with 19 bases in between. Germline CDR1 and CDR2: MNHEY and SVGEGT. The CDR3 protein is CASSRRWRGPMNTEAFF. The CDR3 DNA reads TGTGCCAGCAGTCGTCGCTGGAGGGGTCCCATGAACACTGAAGCTTTCTTT.

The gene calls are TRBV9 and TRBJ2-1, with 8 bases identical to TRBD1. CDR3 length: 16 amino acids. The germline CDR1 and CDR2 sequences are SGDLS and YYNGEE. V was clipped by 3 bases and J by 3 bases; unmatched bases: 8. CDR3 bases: TGTGCCAGCAGCGAACCTCGGACAGGGAACTACAATGAGCAGTTCTTC. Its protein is CASSEPRTGNYNEQFF. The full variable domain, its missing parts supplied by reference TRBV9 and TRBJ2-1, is DSGVTQTPKHLITATGQRVTLRCSPRSGDLSVYWYQQSLDQGLQFLIQYYNGEERAKGNILERFSAQQFPDLHSELNLSSLELGDSALYFCASSEPRTGNYNEQFFGPGTRLTVL.

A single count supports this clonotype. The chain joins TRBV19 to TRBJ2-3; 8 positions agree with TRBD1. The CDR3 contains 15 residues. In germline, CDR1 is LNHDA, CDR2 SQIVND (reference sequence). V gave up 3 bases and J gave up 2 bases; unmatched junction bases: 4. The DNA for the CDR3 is TGTGCCAGTAGTATCGGGGACAGGTACACAGATACGCAGTATTTT. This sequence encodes CASSIGDRYTDTQYF.

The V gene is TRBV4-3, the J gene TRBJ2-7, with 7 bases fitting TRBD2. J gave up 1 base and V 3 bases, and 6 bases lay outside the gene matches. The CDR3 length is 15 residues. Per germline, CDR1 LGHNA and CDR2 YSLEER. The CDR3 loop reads CASSQGRGTSYEQYF. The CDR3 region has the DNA TGCGCCAGCAGCCAGGGGCGGGGGACGTCCTACGAGCAGTACTTC.

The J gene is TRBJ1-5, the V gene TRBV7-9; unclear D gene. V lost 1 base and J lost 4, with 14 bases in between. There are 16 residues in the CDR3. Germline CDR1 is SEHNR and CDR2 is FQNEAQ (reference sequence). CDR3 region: CASSLGEVEGNQPQHF. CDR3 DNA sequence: TGTGCCAGCAGCTTAGGGGAGGTGGAGGGAAATCAGCCCCAGCATTTT.

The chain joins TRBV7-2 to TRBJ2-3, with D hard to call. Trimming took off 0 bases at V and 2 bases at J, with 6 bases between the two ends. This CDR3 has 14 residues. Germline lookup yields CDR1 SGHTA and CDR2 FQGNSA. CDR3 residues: CASSLARSTDTQYF. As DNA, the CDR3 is TGTGCCAGCAGCTTAGCCCGATCCACAGATACGCAGTATTTT.

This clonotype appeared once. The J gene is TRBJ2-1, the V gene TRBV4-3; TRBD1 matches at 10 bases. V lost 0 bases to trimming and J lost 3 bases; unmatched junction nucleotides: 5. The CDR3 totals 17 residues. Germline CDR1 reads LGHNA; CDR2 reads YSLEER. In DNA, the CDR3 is TGCGCCAGCAGCCAAGAATCGGACAGGGGGATCTACAATGAGCAGTTCTTC. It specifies CASSQESDRGIYNEQFF.

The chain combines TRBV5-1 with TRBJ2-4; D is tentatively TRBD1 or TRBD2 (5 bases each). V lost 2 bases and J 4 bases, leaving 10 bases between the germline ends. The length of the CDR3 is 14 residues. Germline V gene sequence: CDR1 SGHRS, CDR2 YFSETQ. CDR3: CASSFGTGKNIQYF. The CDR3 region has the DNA TGCGCCAGCAGCTTCGGGACGGGTAAAAACATTCAGTACTTC. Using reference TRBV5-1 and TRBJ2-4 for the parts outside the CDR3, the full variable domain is KAGVTQTPRYLIKTRGQQVTLSCSPISGHRSVSWYQQTPGQGLQFLFEYFSETQRNKGNFPGRFSGRQFSNSRSEMNVSTLELGDSALYLCASSFGTGKNIQYFGAGTRLSVL.